Reported below is one T cell receptor beta chain. Its antigen is not identified. The read comes to an end 3 residues before the CDR3 does, leaving the germline J gene to fill in the end. This CDR3 has 18 amino acids. The trim removed 1 base at V and 3 bases at J, leaving 9 bases unmatched. Germline lookup yields CDR1 LNHDA and CDR2 SQIVND (reference sequence). The entry originates in a study of T cell clonality in common variable immunodeficiency. Whole-study results and caveats: Compared with healthy controls, CVID subjects showed increased TCRbeta clonality, mostly in about a third. Fewer deletions and N-nucleotide insertions were reportedly seen in common variable immunodeficiency TCR beta sequences.

The method was immunoSEQ multiplex PCR; TCRdb's version includes in-frame clones alone and lacks a portion of them. The profile covers 51,000 or so clones, none occurring a single time. This receptor was taken from a person aged 18-69 years in good health. This chain connects TRBV19 to TRBJ2-3; 11 bases align to TRBD2. Sequencing used peripheral blood mononuclear cells. CDR3 loop: CASSIAILAGGGTDTQYF. CDR3 DNA (partial): TGTGCCAGTAGTATAGCCATTCTAGCGGGAGGTGGGACAGATACG. Full variable domain (rest looked up from reference TRBV19 and TRBJ2-3): DGGITQSPKYLFRKEGQNVTLSCEQNLNHDAMYWYRQDPGQGLRLIYYSQIVNDFQKGDIAEGYSVSREKKESFPLTVTSAQKNPTAFYLCASSIAILAGGGTDTQYFGPGTRLTVL.